This entry lists 9 T cell receptor beta chains sequenced from one sample in a study of identical twins. MiXCR was run by TCRdb on the 5' RACE reads, yielding one entry per CDR3 protein. The repertoire includes 500,000 or so distinct CDR3 sequences, around 15% of them detected once, and about 0.94% sits in the top ten. In addition, the sample was reused for a study of yellow fever vaccine responses in identical twins.

The source material was CD4+ T cells sorted from blood. These receptors were obtained from a woman under 30 in good health.

This chain joins TRBV10-2 and TRBJ2-2; a weak D match, TRBD2 (7 bases). This CDR3 region has 14 residues. V was trimmed by 4 bases and J by 7 bases, leaving 13 bases between them. Germline assignment: CDR1 WSHSY and CDR2 SAAADI. The CDR3 protein is CASSAREGGGELFF. For the CDR3, the DNA is TGCGCCAGCAGTGCGAGGGAGGGGGGCGGGGAGCTGTTTTTT.

This clonotype came up a few times. The DNA for the CDR3 is TGTGCCACCAGTGACGGGACAGTCCAAGAGACCCAGTACTTC. Translating gives CATSDGTVQETQYF. This sequence joins TRBV24-1 and TRBJ2-5; the match to TRBD1 covers 7 bases. Germline-derived CDR1 and CDR2 are KGHDR and SFDVKD. Trimming cost V 4 bases and J 1 base; bases outside gene matches: 2. The CDR3 totals 14 residues.

CDR3 protein: CASRDTRFGEAFF. As DNA, the CDR3 is TGTGCCAGCAGGGACACAAGGTTCGGTGAAGCTTTCTTT. V and J are TRBV6-1 and TRBJ1-1, with D perhaps matching TRBD1 (5 bases). The V and J ends lost 6 bases and 7 bases respectively, with 15 bases between them. Germline loops: CDR1 MNHNS, CDR2 SASEGT. The CDR3 spans 13 residues.

The chain joins TRBV6-6 to TRBJ1-2; D possibly corresponds to TRBD1 (5 bases). The CDR3 contains 13 residues. CDR1 is MNHNY and CDR2 is SVGAGI in the germline V gene (reference sequence). V lost 4 bases to trimming and J lost 4 bases, with 10 bases between them. The CDR3 bases are TGTGCCAGCAGTTCTGGGGGGATCTATGGCTACACCTTC. This encodes CASSSGGIYGYTF.

V is TRBV5-1 and J is TRBJ2-3, with a tentative D call TRBD2 (5 bases). From germline, CDR1 is SGHRS and CDR2 YFSETQ. The V end was cut by 5 bases, the J end by 2 bases, with 12 bases between. The CDR3 sequence is 14 residues long. The CDR3 protein is CASRLERNTDTQYF. For the CDR3, the DNA is TGCGCCAGCAGGCTGGAGCGGAACACAGATACGCAGTATTTT.

This clonotype was picked up a small number of times. The chain couples TRBV30 to TRBJ1-2; D is ambiguous. From germline, CDR1 is GTSNPN and CDR2 SVGIG (reference sequence). The CDR3 has 10 amino acids. Trimming stripped 3 bases from V and 6 bases from J, with 5 bases between. CDR3 amino acids: CAWRPDGYTF. Written as DNA, the CDR3 is TGTGCCTGGAGGCCCGATGGCTACACCTTC. Supplemented by reference TRBV30 and TRBJ1-2, the full variable domain reads SQTIHQWPATLVQPVGSPLSLECTVEGTSNPNLYWYRQAAGRGLQLLFYSVGIGQISSEVPQNLSASRPQDRQFILSSKKLLLSDSGFYLCAWRPDGYTFGSGTRLTVV.

The DNA of the CDR3 is TGCGCCAGCAGCTTGGTCGGGAGTACCACTGAAGCTTTCTTT. Amino acid sequence: CASSLVGSTTEAFF. The V gene is TRBV5-1, the J gene TRBJ1-1; unclear D gene. The CDR3 totals 14 residues. Germline values: CDR1 SGHRS, CDR2 YFSETQ. Trimming took off 0 bases at V and 4 bases at J, with 10 bases between the two ends.

This clonotype was counted ten times or more. The chain has TRBV10-3 and TRBJ1-1; possibly TRBD1 for D (6 bases). Trimming removed 4 bases from V and 4 bases from J, with 10 bases in between. The CDR3 is made up of 13 amino acids. CDR1 and CDR2 from the germline V gene are ENHRY and SYGVKD. The CDR3 region has the DNA TGTGCCATCAGTGGTCAAGGGGGCACTGAAGCTTTCTTT. This gives the protein CAISGQGGTEAFF.

With regard to this clonotype: A single base separates this from a much larger clone, so it may be a read error. The chain links TRBV5-1 to TRBJ2-2; D is possibly TRBD2 (5 bases). The CDR3 has 14 residues. CDR1 and CDR2 (germline): SGHRS, YFSETQ. CDR3 protein: CASSFQDHTGVLFF. The CDR3 DNA is TGCGCCAGCAGCTTCCAGGATCACACCGGGGTGCTGTTTTTT.